These T cell receptor beta chains were read from a single sample in a study of T-cell reconstitution after alpha-beta-depleted transplantation in children. TCRdb re-analysed the PCR reads in MiXCR, keeping a single row per CDR3 protein. Of about 460,000 distinct CDR3 sequences in the sample, around an eighth were seen once. This specimen consisted of PBMCs from the stem cell graft donor, obtained from the stem cell graft. The receptors stem from a human donor who donated a stem cell graft to a child with combined immunodeficiency. The CDR3 runs from the conserved cysteine through the conserved F or W. A D gene is named only where the DNA matches it firmly. The size entry is marked missing in some rows and otherwise reads once, few, many or a size class.

NA	TRBV5-1	TRBJ2-3	NA	CASSLPQGRGTDTQYF	TGCGCCAGCAGCTTACCCCAGGGGAGAGGAACAGATACGCAGTATTTT
NA	TRBV12-3/TRBV12-4	TRBJ2-1	TRBD2	CASSFIAGDEQFF	TGTGCCAGCAGTTTCATAGCGGGAGATGAGCAGTTCTTC
NA	TRBV4-3	TRBJ2-2	TRBD2	CASSQDWREDTGELFF	TGCGCCAGCAGCCAAGATTGGCGGGAGGACACCGGGGAGCTGTTTTTT
NA	TRBV7-9	TRBJ2-5	NA	CASSHGALETQYF	TGTGCCAGCAGCCATGGGGCGCTGGAGACCCAGTACTTC
NA	TRBV24-1	TRBJ2-5	NA	CATSDVSQETQYF	TGTGCCACCAGTGATGTTTCGCAAGAGACCCAGTACTTC
NA	TRBV6-2/TRBV6-3	TRBJ2-2	TRBD2	CASSPPGLDAGELFF	TGTGCCAGCAGTCCGCCGGGACTAGACGCCGGGGAGCTGTTTTTT
few	TRBV5-5	TRBJ2-3	NA	CASSGGAGDTQYF	TGTGCCAGCAGCGGCGGAGCGGGAGATACGCAGTATTTT
few	TRBV3-1	TRBJ2-7	NA	CASSQYGYYEQYF	TGTGCCAGCAGCCAATACGGTTATTACGAGCAGTACTTC
few	TRBV19	TRBJ1-3	NA	CASKKTEFGNTIYF	TGTGCCAGTAAGAAAACAGAATTTGGAAACACCATATATTTT
many	TRBV5-5	TRBJ1-1	NA	CASSLGPPEAFF	TGTGCCAGCAGCTTGGGACCCCCTGAAGCTTTCTTT
few	TRBV5-6	TRBJ1-2	NA	CASTFEGSVYGYTF	TGTGCCAGCACCTTTGAGGGTTCTGTCTATGGCTACACCTTC
NA	TRBV12-3/TRBV12-4	TRBJ2-2	NA	CATREGFGELFF	TGTGCGACACGTGAGGGTTTCGGGGAGCTGTTTTTT
few	TRBV11-2	TRBJ2-7	TRBD2	CASSPERGPYEQYF	TGTGCCAGCAGCCCGGAGCGGGGACCCTACGAGCAGTACTTC
few	TRBV10-3	TRBJ2-7	TRBD1	CAISESAGGWGSYEQYF	TGTGCCATCAGTGAGTCGGCAGGGGGCTGGGGCTCCTACGAGCAGTACTTC
many	TRBV29-1	TRBJ1-1	NA	CSVVNTGKYTEAFF	TGCAGCGTTGTTAATACAGGGAAGTACACTGAAGCTTTCTTT
many	TRBV12-3/TRBV12-4	TRBJ2-5	NA	CASTGGGKRQETQYF	TGTGCCAGCACTGGGGGCGGCAAGCGCCAAGAGACCCAGTACTTC
many	TRBV6-1	TRBJ2-5	TRBD1	CASSEWGGQGQETQYF	TGTGCCAGCAGTGAGTGGGGAGGACAGGGCCAAGAGACCCAGTACTTC
NA	TRBV6-5	TRBJ2-1	TRBD2	CASSYSGTSGYKQFF	TGTGCCAGCAGTTACTCCGGGACTAGCGGATACAAGCAGTTCTTC
NA	TRBV5-6	TRBJ1-5	NA	CASSLPGYHF	TGTGCCAGCAGCTTGCCCGGTTACCATTTT
few	TRBV5-1	TRBJ2-1	TRBD2	CASSLGSSGGAYNEQFF	TGCGCCAGCAGCTTGGGGTCGAGCGGGGGCGCCTACAATGAGCAGTTCTTC
few	TRBV3-1	TRBJ2-1	TRBD2	CASSPSGGAPNEQFF	TGTGCCAGCAGCCCCAGCGGGGGGGCCCCTAATGAGCAGTTCTTC
NA	TRBV24-1	TRBJ2-1	TRBD2	CATSDLALASGFYNEQFF	TGTGCCACCAGTGACCTCGCTCTGGCTAGCGGGTTTTACAATGAGCAGTTCTTC
NA	TRBV30	TRBJ2-1	NA	CAWAPGSGQFF	TGTGCCTGGGCCCCGGGAAGCGGGCAGTTCTTC
NA	TRBV11-2	TRBJ2-1	NA	CASSLDLDRLRNEQFF	TGTGCCAGCAGCTTAGATCTTGACCGACTACGCAATGAGCAGTTCTTC
many	TRBV12-3/TRBV12-4	TRBJ2-1	NA	CASSLRQSYNEQFF	TGTGCCAGCAGTTTACGACAGTCCTACAATGAGCAGTTCTTC
few	TRBV28	TRBJ1-2	NA	CASSLGTANYGYTF	TGTGCCAGCAGTTTAGGGACCGCTAACTATGGCTACACCTTC
few	TRBV20-1	TRBJ2-1	TRBD2	CSAAERGYNEQFF	TGCAGTGCTGCTGAGCGGGGCTACAATGAGCAGTTCTTC
many	TRBV7-2	TRBJ2-2	NA	CASSPGWVVTGELFF	TGTGCCAGCAGCCCGGGGTGGGTTGTCACCGGGGAGCTGTTTTTT
NA	TRBV6-1	TRBJ2-3	NA	CASSSGVGETDTQYF	TGTGCCAGCAGTAGTGGAGTCGGGGAAACAGATACGCAGTATTTT
few	TRBV5-6	TRBJ2-3	TRBD2	CASSPRGGRFTDTQYF	TGTGCCAGCAGCCCCCGTGGCGGGAGGTTCACAGATACGCAGTATTTT
NA	TRBV4-3	TRBJ2-2	NA	CASSQTAGRNTGELFF	TGCGCCAGCAGCCAAACCGCAGGGCGAAACACCGGGGAGCTGTTTTTT
NA	TRBV20-1	TRBJ1-2	NA	CSARDNSGFSGYTF	TGCAGTGCTAGAGATAACTCGGGATTTAGTGGCTACACCTTC
many	TRBV2	TRBJ1-2	NA	CASSLSNRGNYGYTF	TGTGCCAGCAGCCTTTCAAATAGGGGGAACTATGGCTACACCTTC
NA	TRBV9	TRBJ2-1	NA	CASSPGGTYNEQFF	TGTGCCAGCAGCCCCGGCGGAACCTACAATGAGCAGTTCTTC
few	TRBV6-5	TRBJ1-2	TRBD1	CASSYTNRGRNYGYTF	TGTGCCAGCAGTTACACCAACAGGGGGCGCAACTATGGCTACACCTTC
few	TRBV15	TRBJ2-5	TRBD1	CATSSPPGQGQETQYF	TGTGCCACCAGCAGCCCCCCCGGACAGGGACAAGAGACCCAGTACTTC
NA	TRBV6-1	TRBJ2-1	TRBD2	CASMATSGRAGEQFF	TGTGCCAGCATGGCGACTAGCGGGAGGGCTGGTGAGCAGTTCTTC
many	TRBV6-1	TRBJ2-3	TRBD2	CASSGGLAESTDTQYF	TGTGCCAGCAGTGGCGGACTAGCGGAAAGCACAGATACGCAGTATTTT
many	TRBV7-2	TRBJ2-7	NA	CASSLRGQAYEQYF	TGTGCCAGCAGCCTCCGGGGACAAGCCTACGAGCAGTACTTC
few	TRBV20-1	TRBJ1-5	NA	CSARQGWYQPQHF	TGCAGTGCTAGACAGGGCTGGTATCAGCCCCAGCATTTT
few	TRBV7-2	TRBJ2-5	NA	CASSQYNGGETQYF	TGTGCCAGCAGCCAATATAACGGGGGAGAGACCCAGTACTTC
few	TRBV12-3/TRBV12-4	TRBJ1-1	NA	CASSLGAQNTEAFF	TGTGCCAGCAGTTTGGGGGCCCAGAACACTGAAGCTTTCTTT
many	TRBV24-1	TRBJ2-7	NA	CATSDFGYEQYF	TGTGCCACCAGTGATTTCGGCTACGAGCAGTACTTC
NA	TRBV11-2	TRBJ2-1	TRBD2	CASSPPRTSGRPNNEQFF	TGTGCCAGCAGCCCCCCCCGGACTAGCGGGAGGCCAAACAATGAGCAGTTCTTC
many	TRBV15	TRBJ1-6	NA	CATSRSTGLRNSPLHF	TGTGCCACCAGCAGGTCAACAGGTTTAAGGAATTCACCCCTCCACTTT
NA	TRBV2	TRBJ1-5	TRBD1	CASSTTGGWSSNQPQHF	TGTGCCAGCAGTACGACAGGGGGTTGGTCGAGCAATCAGCCCCAGCATTTT
many	TRBV12-3/TRBV12-4	TRBJ2-3	TRBD2	CASSPGLAVDTDTQYF	TGTGCCAGCAGTCCAGGACTAGCGGTAGACACAGATACGCAGTATTTT
few	TRBV20-1	TRBJ1-5	TRBD1	CSASSGGTGGLQPQHF	TGCAGTGCTAGTTCTGGCGGGACAGGGGGTTTACAGCCCCAGCATTTT
few	TRBV18	TRBJ1-3	NA	CASSPGQPGNTIYF	TGTGCCAGCTCACCCGGACAGCCTGGAAACACCATATATTTT
NA	TRBV28	TRBJ2-7	TRBD1	CASSLDRGTYEQYF	TGTGCCAGCAGTTTGGACAGGGGAACCTACGAGCAGTACTTC
NA	TRBV7-9	TRBJ2-2	TRBD2	CASSLVGGSTGELFF	TGTGCCAGCAGCTTAGTAGGCGGGAGCACCGGGGAGCTGTTTTTT
few	TRBV20-1	TRBJ2-7	NA	CSARVPGLVGEQYF	TGCAGTGCTAGAGTTCCGGGACTTGTTGGCGAGCAGTACTTC
few	TRBV5-6	TRBJ1-5	TRBD1	CASSFQGAFDNQPQHF	TGTGCCAGCAGCTTCCAGGGGGCATTTGACAATCAGCCCCAGCATTTT
many	TRBV20-1	TRBJ2-1	TRBD2	CSAEGSGGRTVNEQFF	TGCAGTGCAGAGGGATCGGGGGGGCGAACGGTGAATGAGCAGTTCTTC
NA	TRBV7-2	TRBJ1-1	NA	CASSPPRRNTEAFF	TGTGCCAGCAGTCCGCCCCGACGGAACACTGAAGCTTTCTTT
few	TRBV6-4	TRBJ2-5	NA	CASSVGSGFKETQYF	TGTGCCAGCAGTGTCGGATCGGGATTTAAAGAGACCCAGTACTTC
NA	TRBV29-1	TRBJ2-1	NA	CSALSLDEQFF	TGCAGCGCCCTCTCGCTCGATGAGCAGTTCTTC